The rows below give T cell receptor beta chains drawn from one sample of a study of long-term antiretroviral therapy in people with HIV. Clones were sequenced by immunoSEQ multiplex PCR, and TCRdb holds only the in-frame ones, with some missing. Seen here are under 35,000 clones, 94% observed once, and the top ten hold about 3.7%. Sequenced here: unsorted PBMCs, sampled approximately 5 years after starting antiretroviral therapy. These receptors came from a woman aged 45-59 years with HIV. CDR3s include the opening cysteine and the closing phenylalanine or tryptophan. Each record gives: J gene, clone size, V gene, CDR3 protein. Expanded clones get a size class; other rows say once, few or many, or leave the size out.

j_gene: TRBJ2-3; abundance: NA; v_gene: TRBV5-1; CDR3aa: CASRSESPPQYF
j_gene: TRBJ1-2; abundance: NA; v_gene: TRBV19; CDR3aa: CASSLVLDGYTF
j_gene: TRBJ2-1; abundance: NA; v_gene: TRBV6-5; CDR3aa: CASRPGTSSYNEQFF
j_gene: TRBJ1-3; abundance: NA; v_gene: TRBV7-2; CDR3aa: CASSLTGQGNTIYF
j_gene: TRBJ2-3; abundance: NA; v_gene: TRBV19; CDR3aa: CASSSGGRGTDTQYF
j_gene: TRBJ1-1; abundance: NA; v_gene: TRBV4-2; CDR3aa: CASSQVLVPDTEAFF
j_gene: TRBJ2-7; abundance: NA; v_gene: TRBV7-8; CDR3aa: CASSLDGTPEQYF
j_gene: TRBJ1-4; abundance: NA; v_gene: TRBV5-1; CDR3aa: CASSRDGATNEKLFF
j_gene: TRBJ1-1; abundance: NA; v_gene: TRBV2; CDR3aa: CASSGVGGTEAFF
j_gene: TRBJ2-3; abundance: once; v_gene: TRBV2; CDR3aa: CASSAGLAGGTDTQYF
j_gene: TRBJ2-5; abundance: NA; v_gene: TRBV6-6; CDR3aa: CASSTGHGTGQETQYF
j_gene: TRBJ2-3; abundance: NA; v_gene: TRBV11-2; CDR3aa: CASSLRTSGGAGVGDTQYF
j_gene: TRBJ2-7; abundance: few; v_gene: TRBV6-5; CDR3aa: CASRGGTGTREQYF
j_gene: TRBJ1-2; abundance: NA; v_gene: TRBV18; CDR3aa: CASSPMGTGDSHYGYTF
j_gene: TRBJ2-1; abundance: few; v_gene: TRBV7-8; CDR3aa: CASRLAGSHNEQFF
j_gene: TRBJ2-7; abundance: NA; v_gene: TRBV15; CDR3aa: CATSGTGYYEQYF
j_gene: TRBJ2-1; abundance: NA; v_gene: TRBV9; CDR3aa: CASSSTGTVSYNEQFF
j_gene: TRBJ1-2; abundance: NA; v_gene: TRBV7-2; CDR3aa: CASSPSFYGYTF
j_gene: TRBJ1-2; abundance: NA; v_gene: TRBV7-9; CDR3aa: CASSFPGTGSPTGYTF
j_gene: TRBJ2-1; abundance: NA; v_gene: TRBV5-1; CDR3aa: CASSSTGNSYNEQFF
j_gene: TRBJ1-1; abundance: once; v_gene: TRBV5-1; CDR3aa: CATATDMNTEAFF
j_gene: TRBJ2-2; abundance: NA; v_gene: TRBV18; CDR3aa: CASSLGTSGGANTGELFF
j_gene: TRBJ2-2; abundance: NA; v_gene: TRBV4-1; CDR3aa: CASSQETGGYTGELFF
j_gene: TRBJ2-7; abundance: NA; v_gene: TRBV18; CDR3aa: CASSLGLAGTLSYEQYF
j_gene: TRBJ2-5; abundance: NA; v_gene: TRBV14; CDR3aa: CASSQTSGGWKTQYF
j_gene: TRBJ2-1; abundance: once; v_gene: TRBV6-4; CDR3aa: CASSDKGGDYNEQFF
j_gene: TRBJ2-3; abundance: NA; v_gene: TRBV4-3; CDR3aa: CASSQGSGGHSTDTQYF
j_gene: TRBJ1-5; abundance: NA; v_gene: TRBV6-6; CDR3aa: CASNWSPQNQPQHF
j_gene: TRBJ1-1; abundance: once; v_gene: TRBV7-3; CDR3aa: CASSQQGNTEAFF
j_gene: TRBJ1-1; abundance: NA; v_gene: TRBV7-9; CDR3aa: CASSLPPGDTEAFF
j_gene: TRBJ2-3; abundance: NA; v_gene: TRBV11-2; CDR3aa: CASSLARGRDTQYF
j_gene: TRBJ2-5; abundance: NA; v_gene: TRBV18; CDR3aa: CASSASRGPQETQYF
j_gene: TRBJ2-1; abundance: NA; v_gene: TRBV6-5; CDR3aa: CASSYSPSAEYNEQFF
j_gene: TRBJ1-2; abundance: NA; v_gene: TRBV19; CDR3aa: CASSISRDYGYTF
j_gene: TRBJ2-1; abundance: NA; v_gene: TRBV28; CDR3aa: CASSLFGGGSYNEQFF
j_gene: TRBJ2-5; abundance: once; v_gene: TRBV11-2; CDR3aa: CASSPGSRGETQYF
j_gene: TRBJ1-6; abundance: NA; v_gene: TRBV30; CDR3aa: CAWADRENSPLHF
j_gene: TRBJ2-3; abundance: NA; v_gene: TRBV6-5; CDR3aa: CASQNGGSTDTQYF
j_gene: TRBJ1-2; abundance: NA; v_gene: TRBV2; CDR3aa: CARMTGSGYTF
j_gene: TRBJ1-5; abundance: NA; v_gene: TRBV7-7; CDR3aa: CASSFSQGQPQHF
j_gene: TRBJ2-5; abundance: NA; v_gene: TRBV9; CDR3aa: CASSVLGLAGSQETQYF
j_gene: TRBJ1-1; abundance: NA; v_gene: TRBV15; CDR3aa: CATSTTTGQTEAFF
j_gene: TRBJ1-5; abundance: NA; v_gene: TRBV19; CDR3aa: CASSPRRGTHQPQHF
j_gene: TRBJ2-7; abundance: NA; v_gene: TRBV29-1; CDR3aa: CSVEGGFGYEQYF
j_gene: TRBJ1-5; abundance: NA; v_gene: TRBV7-2; CDR3aa: CASSPRQGLGGKPQHF
j_gene: TRBJ1-6; abundance: NA; v_gene: TRBV27; CDR3aa: CASSSPGLSSYNSPLHF
j_gene: TRBJ1-4; abundance: NA; v_gene: TRBV2; CDR3aa: CASSEAGQGMEKLFF
j_gene: TRBJ2-7; abundance: NA; v_gene: TRBV7-9; CDR3aa: CASNLRAGGAEDYEQYF
j_gene: TRBJ2-7; abundance: NA; v_gene: TRBV2; CDR3aa: CASSRGPYEQYF